Sequencing of this T cell receptor (beta chain) was carried out in a study of OX40 agonist ivuxolimab in advanced cancers. The protocol was immunoSEQ multiplex PCR, while the TCRdb copy is restricted to in-frame clones and leaves out a portion. The sample lists about 93,000 clones; 89% were seen once. V shed 4 bases, J shed 4 bases, and the junction held 11 bases outside the gene matches. CDR1 and CDR2 (germline): MDHEN, SYDVKM. The CDR3 runs 16 residues. The count of this clone is one. This receptor was identified in an adult with an advanced solid tumor such as melanoma, head and neck, liver or kidney cancer. The gene calls are TRBV28 and TRBJ2-3, with 7 bases matching TRBD2. The sequencing here drew on CD4+ or CD8+ T cells sorted from blood, taken in a trial of the OX40 agonist ivuxolimab. CDR3 in DNA: TGTGCCAGCAGTTCCTCTAGCGGCACCAAGGCAGATACGCAGTATTTT. This encodes CASSSSSGTKADTQYF.